This T cell receptor (beta chain) derives from a study of blood T cell repertoires in COVID-19. Study processing details: Amplified reference gene primers provided the basis for estimating nucleated cell counts. The protocol was immunoSEQ multiplex PCR, while the TCRdb copy is restricted to in-frame clones and leaves out a portion. D and trimming were read from the DNA, whereas the V and J calls and clone size are those reported in that table. The sample comprises around 310,000 clones, around 92% of which are singletons, and less than 9.5% rests with the top ten. The CDR3 totals 15 residues. With V trimmed by 7 bases and J by 9 bases, 11 bases remained unmatched. CDR1 and CDR2 (germline): SGHRS, YFSETQ. Cohort 3 donors were reported recovered after two negative PCRs, clearance, or symptom resolution.

The rearrangement links TRBV5-1 to TRBJ2-1, with 12 bases lining up with TRBD1. Material: PBMCs or T cells enriched from blood (not recorded which). The sequence came from a woman aged 30 to 39 who had recovered from COVID-19. The CDR3: CASRIPGQGAGEQFF. CDR3 sequence (DNA): TGCGCCAGCCGCATCCCGGGACAGGGGGCTGGTGAGCAGTTCTTC.